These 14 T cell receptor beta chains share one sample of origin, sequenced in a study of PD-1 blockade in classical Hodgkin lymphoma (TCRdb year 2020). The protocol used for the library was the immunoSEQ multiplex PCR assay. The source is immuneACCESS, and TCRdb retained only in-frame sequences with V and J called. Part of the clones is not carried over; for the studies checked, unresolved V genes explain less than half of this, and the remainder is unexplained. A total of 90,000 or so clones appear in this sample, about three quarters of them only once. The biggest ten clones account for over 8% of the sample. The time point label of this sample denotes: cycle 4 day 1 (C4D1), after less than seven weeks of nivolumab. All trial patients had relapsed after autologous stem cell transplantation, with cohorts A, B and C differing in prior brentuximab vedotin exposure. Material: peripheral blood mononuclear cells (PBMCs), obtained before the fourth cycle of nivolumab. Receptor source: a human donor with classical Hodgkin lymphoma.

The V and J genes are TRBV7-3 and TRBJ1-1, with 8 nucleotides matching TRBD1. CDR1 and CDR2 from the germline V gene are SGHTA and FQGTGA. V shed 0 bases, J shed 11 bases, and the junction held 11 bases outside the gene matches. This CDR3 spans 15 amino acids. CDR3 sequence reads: CASSLTRGQGGGAFF. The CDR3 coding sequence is TGTGCCAGCAGCTTAACCCGCGGACAGGGCGGAGGGGCTTTCTTT.

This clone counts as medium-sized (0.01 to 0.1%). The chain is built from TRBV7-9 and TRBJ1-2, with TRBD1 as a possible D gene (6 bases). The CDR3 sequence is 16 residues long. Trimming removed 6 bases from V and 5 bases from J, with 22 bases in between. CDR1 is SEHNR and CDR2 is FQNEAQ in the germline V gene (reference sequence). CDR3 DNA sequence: TGTGCCAGCAGGGGGGCTTGGGAGGGAAGAAGGTATGGCTACACCTTC. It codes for CASRGAWEGRRYGYTF.

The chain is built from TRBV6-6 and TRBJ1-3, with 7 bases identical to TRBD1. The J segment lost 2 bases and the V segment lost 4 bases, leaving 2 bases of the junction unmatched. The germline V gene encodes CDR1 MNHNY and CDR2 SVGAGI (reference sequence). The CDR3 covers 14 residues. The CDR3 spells CASSLQGTGNTIYF. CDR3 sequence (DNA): TGTGCCAGCAGTTTACAGGGGACTGGAAACACCATATATTTT.

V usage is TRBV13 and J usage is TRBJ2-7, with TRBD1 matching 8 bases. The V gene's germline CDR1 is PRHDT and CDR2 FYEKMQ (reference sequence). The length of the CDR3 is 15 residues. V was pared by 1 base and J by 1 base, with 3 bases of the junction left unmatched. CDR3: CASSLEGQESYEQYF. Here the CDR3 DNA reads TGTGCCAGCAGCTTAGAGGGACAGGAATCCTACGAGCAGTACTTC.

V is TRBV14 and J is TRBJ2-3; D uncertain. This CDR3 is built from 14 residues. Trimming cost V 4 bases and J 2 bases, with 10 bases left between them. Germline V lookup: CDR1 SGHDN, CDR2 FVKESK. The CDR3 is CASSPTRPTDTQYF. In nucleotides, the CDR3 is TGTGCCAGCAGCCCGACGCGGCCCACAGATACGCAGTATTTT. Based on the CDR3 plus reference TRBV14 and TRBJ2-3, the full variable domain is EAGVTQFPSHSVIEKGQTVTLRCDPISGHDNLYWYRRVMGKEIKFLLHFVKESKQDESGMPNNRFLAERTGGTYSTLKVQPAELEDSGVYFCASSPTRPTDTQYFGPGTRLTVL.

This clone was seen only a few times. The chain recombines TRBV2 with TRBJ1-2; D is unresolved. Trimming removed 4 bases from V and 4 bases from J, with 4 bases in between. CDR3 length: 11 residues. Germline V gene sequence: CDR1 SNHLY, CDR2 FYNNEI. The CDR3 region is CASSVGYGYTF. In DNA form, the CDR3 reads TGTGCCAGCAGTGTGGGCTATGGCTACACCTTC.

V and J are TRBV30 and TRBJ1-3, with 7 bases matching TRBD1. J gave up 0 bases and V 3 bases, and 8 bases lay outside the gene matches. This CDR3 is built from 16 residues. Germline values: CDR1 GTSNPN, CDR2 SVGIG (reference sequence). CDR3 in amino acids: CAWSGDSSHSGNTIYF. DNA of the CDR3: TGTGCCTGGAGCGGGGACAGCTCCCACTCTGGAAACACCATATATTTT. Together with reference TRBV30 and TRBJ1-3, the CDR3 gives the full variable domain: SQTIHQWPATLVQPVGSPLSLECTVEGTSNPNLYWYRQAAGRGLQLLFYSVGIGQISSEVPQNLSASRPQDRQFILSSKKLLLSDSGFYLCAWSGDSSHSGNTIYFGEGSWLTVV.

The CDR3 nucleotides read TGTGCCAGCAGCGTAGGGGCAGGGGGCGCTTGGTCCCAAGAGACCCAGTACTTC. This encodes CASSVGAGGAWSQETQYF. V gene TRBV9 combines with J gene TRBJ2-5; 8 bases map to TRBD1. Trimming at V came to 0 bases and at J to 1 base, leaving 11 bases not matched to a gene. The CDR3 extends over 18 amino acids. Germline CDR1 SGDLS, CDR2 YYNGEE.

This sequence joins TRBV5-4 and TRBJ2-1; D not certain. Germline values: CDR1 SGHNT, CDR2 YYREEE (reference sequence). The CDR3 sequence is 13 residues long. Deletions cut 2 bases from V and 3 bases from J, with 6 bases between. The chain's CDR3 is CASSFGSYNEQFF. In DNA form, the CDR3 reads TGTGCCAGCAGCTTTGGAAGCTACAATGAGCAGTTCTTC.

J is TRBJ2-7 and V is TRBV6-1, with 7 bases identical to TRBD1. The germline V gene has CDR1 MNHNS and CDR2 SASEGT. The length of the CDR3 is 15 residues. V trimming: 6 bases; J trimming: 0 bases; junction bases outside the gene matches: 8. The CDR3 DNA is TGTGCCAGCAGAGCTAACAGGGGACCCTCCTACGAGCAGTACTTC. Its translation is CASRANRGPSYEQYF.

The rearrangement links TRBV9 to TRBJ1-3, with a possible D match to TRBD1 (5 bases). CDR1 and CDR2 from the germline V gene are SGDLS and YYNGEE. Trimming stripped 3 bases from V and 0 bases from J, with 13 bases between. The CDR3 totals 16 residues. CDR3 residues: CASSAKGQFSGNTIYF. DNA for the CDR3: TGTGCCAGCAGCGCCAAGGGGCAGTTCTCTGGAAACACCATATATTTT. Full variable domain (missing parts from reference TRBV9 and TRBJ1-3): DSGVTQTPKHLITATGQRVTLRCSPRSGDLSVYWYQQSLDQGLQFLIQYYNGEERAKGNILERFSAQQFPDLHSELNLSSLELGDSALYFCASSAKGQFSGNTIYFGEGSWLTVV.

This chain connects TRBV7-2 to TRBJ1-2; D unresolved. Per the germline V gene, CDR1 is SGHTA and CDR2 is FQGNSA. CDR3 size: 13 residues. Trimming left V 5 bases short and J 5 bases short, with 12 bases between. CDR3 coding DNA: TGTGCCAGCAGCCCTGGTCCCTCTTATGGCTACACCTTC. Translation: CASSPGPSYGYTF.

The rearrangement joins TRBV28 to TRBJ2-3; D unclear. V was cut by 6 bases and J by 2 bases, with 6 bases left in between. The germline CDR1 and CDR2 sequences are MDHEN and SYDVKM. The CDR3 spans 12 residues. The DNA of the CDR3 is TGTGCCAGCAGCTCCGCCACAGATACGCAGTATTTT. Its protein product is CASSSATDTQYF.

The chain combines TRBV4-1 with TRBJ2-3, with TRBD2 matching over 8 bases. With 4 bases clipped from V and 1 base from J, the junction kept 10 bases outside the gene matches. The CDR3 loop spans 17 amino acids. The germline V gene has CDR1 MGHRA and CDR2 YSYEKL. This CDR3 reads CASSRYGGASRTDTQYF. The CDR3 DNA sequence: TGCGCCAGCAGCCGGTACGGGGGGGCCTCACGCACAGATACGCAGTATTTT.